Following are 26 T cell receptor beta chains from one sample sequenced in a study of response to subunit inactivated influenza vaccine. TCRdb re-derived calls from the RT-PCR reads in MiXCR, one entry per CDR3 protein. This repertoire shows 600,000 to 850,000 distinct CDR3 sequences, roughly 15% found once; its top ten account for 7.6%. The sequences come from PBMCs from blood, collected 14 days before vaccination. These receptors were taken from a man aged 45 to 65 who received an inactivated influenza vaccine.

The V and J genes are TRBV4-1 and TRBJ2-3; TRBD2 aligns across 12 bases. The junction had 11 bases not matched to a gene; V was cut back by 4 bases and J by 3 bases. In germline, CDR1 is MGHRA, CDR2 YSYEKL. The CDR3 is 18 amino acids. The CDR3 DNA is TGCGCCAGCAGCCCTGGACTAGCGGGGCCTATTTCGACAGATACGCAGTATTTT. This translates into CASSPGLAGPISTDTQYF.

This clonotype was observed many times. The chain recombines TRBV3-1 with TRBJ1-1, with a possible D match to TRBD1 (5 bases). This CDR3 is built from 11 residues. Germline V gene data show CDR1 as LGHDT and CDR2 as YNNKEL (reference sequence). The V end was cut by 1 base, the J end by 9 bases, with 6 bases between. CDR3 sequence reads: CASSQAGQAFF. For the CDR3, the DNA is TGTGCCAGCAGCCAAGCGGGACAAGCTTTCTTT.

This clonotype was counted ten times or more. The chain recombines TRBV28 with TRBJ2-3; 8 positions match TRBD2. The CDR3 has 15 residues. J gave up 1 base and V 2 bases, and 2 bases lay outside the gene matches. CDR1 and CDR2 from the germline V gene are MDHEN and SYDVKM. The CDR3 bases are TGTGCCAGCAGTTTACTAGCGGGCCGCACAGATACGCAGTATTTT. Its translation: CASSLLAGRTDTQYF. Together with reference TRBV28 and TRBJ2-3, the CDR3 gives the full variable domain: DVKVTQSSRYLVKRTGEKVFLECVQDMDHENMFWYRQDPGLGLRLIYFSYDVKMKEKGDIPEGYSVSREKKERFSLILESASTNQTSMYLCASSLLAGRTDTQYFGPGTRLTVL.

V is TRBV7-6 and J is TRBJ2-1; no reliable D call. In germline, CDR1 is SGHVS, CDR2 FNYEAQ. V dropped 0 bases and J dropped 9 bases, with 15 bases sitting between them. The CDR3 is 15 amino acids. CDR3 sequence reads: CASSLADFVGGEQFF. In nucleotides, the CDR3 is TGTGCCAGCAGCTTAGCGGATTTTGTAGGCGGTGAGCAGTTCTTC.

This chain joins TRBV24-1 and TRBJ2-7; D is perhaps TRBD1 (6 bases). V lost 6 bases to trimming and J lost 2 bases, with 16 bases between them. The germline V gene encodes CDR1 KGHDR and CDR2 SFDVKD. This CDR3 comprises 15 residues. The CDR3 here is CATSRVLQGPYEQYF. The CDR3 coding sequence is TGTGCCACCAGTCGGGTCCTCCAGGGGCCCTACGAGCAGTACTTC.

The chain carries TRBV3-1 and TRBJ2-7, with 7 bases that match TRBD2. There are 14 residues in the CDR3. The J segment lost 6 bases and the V segment lost 0 bases, leaving 5 bases of the junction unmatched. The germline V gene has CDR1 LGHDT and CDR2 YNNKEL (reference sequence). Here the CDR3 DNA reads TGTGCCAGCAGCCAAGACGCGGGAGAGGTCGAGCAGTACTTC. Translating it yields CASSQDAGEVEQYF.

This sequence joins TRBV20-1 and TRBJ2-7, with TRBD2 matching 7 bases. The CDR3 totals 15 residues. In germline, CDR1 is DFQATT, CDR2 SNEGSKA (reference sequence). Unmatched junction bases numbered 14, after V lost 5 bases and J lost 4 bases. The CDR3 loop is CSAPPTSWESYEQYF. The CDR3 region has the DNA TGCAGTGCTCCCCCGACTAGCTGGGAGTCTTACGAGCAGTACTTC.

The table lists this clonotype with a few counts. The rearrangement joins TRBV6-5 to TRBJ2-5; 15 bases fit TRBD2. CDR3 size: 19 residues. Germline V CDR1 and CDR2: MNHEY, SVGAGI. J lost 5 bases, V lost 0 bases, and 10 bases had no gene match. The CDR3 reads CASSYSKGLAGGPYETQYF. For the CDR3, the DNA is TGTGCCAGCAGTTACTCGAAAGGACTAGCGGGGGGGCCGTATGAGACCCAGTACTTC.

This clonotype was recorded many times. The J gene is TRBJ2-1, the V gene TRBV5-1; 8 bases agree with TRBD2. V dropped 4 bases and J dropped 8; count of bases not matched to a gene: 11. CDR3 length equals 15 residues. Germline CDR1 is SGHRS and CDR2 is YFSETQ. CDR3 nucleotide sequence: TGCGCCAGCAGCCTATCTCGGGACGGGAGGGATGAGCAGTTCTTC. It specifies CASSLSRDGRDEQFF. Complete variable domain (other parts from reference TRBV5-1 and TRBJ2-1): KAGVTQTPRYLIKTRGQQVTLSCSPISGHRSVSWYQQTPGQGLQFLFEYFSETQRNKGNFPGRFSGRQFSNSRSEMNVSTLELGDSALYLCASSLSRDGRDEQFFGPGTRLTVL.

Worth noting for this clonotype: At one end the junction does not follow the germline gene, possibly because of a read error. J is TRBJ2-2 and V is TRBV25-1; TRBD2 matches at 15 bases. CDR3 length equals 18 residues. Per germline, CDR1 MGHDK and CDR2 SYGVNS. The CDR3 DNA reads as TGTGCCAGCAGTCCCACGGAGGGACTAGCGGGAGGTACCGGGGGGCTGTTTTTT. It codes for CASSPTEGLAGGTGGLFF.

The J gene is TRBJ2-1, the V gene TRBV28, with a weak D call TRBD2 (5 bases). In germline, CDR1 is MDHEN, CDR2 SYDVKM. The CDR3 runs 13 residues. V was trimmed by 7 bases and J by 8 bases, leaving 15 bases between them. The CDR3 bases are TGTGCCAGCACTCTCGTTGGAGGCTATGAGCAGTTCTTC. It encodes CASTLVGGYEQFF.

This clonotype was observed a few times. In DNA form, the CDR3 reads TGTGCCAGCAGCCCAAGCCGGGACAGTGGCTATGGCTACACCTTC. Its translation: CASSPSRDSGYGYTF. This chain joins TRBV7-6 and TRBJ1-2; 7 nucleotides match TRBD1. V lost 5 bases and J lost 4; bases outside the gene matches: 10. The CDR3 is 15 amino acids. Germline-derived CDR1 and CDR2 are SGHVS and FNYEAQ. Complete variable domain (other parts from reference TRBV7-6 and TRBJ1-2): GAGVSQSPRYKVTKRGQDVALRCDPISGHVSLYWYRQALGQGPEFLTYFNYEAQQDKSGLPNDRFSAERPEGSISTLTIQRTEQRDSAMYRCASSPSRDSGYGYTFGSGTRLTVV.

The V gene is TRBV9, the J gene TRBJ2-7, with D possibly matching TRBD2 (5 bases). This CDR3 contains 15 residues. The V end was cut by 4 bases, the J end by 3 bases, with 17 bases between. Germline CDR1 is SGDLS and CDR2 is YYNGEE. CDR3 region: CASSKGAGGLYEQYF. In DNA, the CDR3 is TGTGCCAGCAGCAAAGGCGCGGGTGGCCTCTACGAGCAGTACTTC.

There are a few counts of this clonotype. The chain links TRBV10-3 to TRBJ2-4; D remains unclear. There are 13 residues in the CDR3. The V gene lost 0 bases and the J gene lost 8 bases, with 8 bases spanning the gap. Germline CDR1 and CDR2: ENHRY and SYGVKD. This CDR3 reads CAISESLLDIQYF. CDR3 in DNA: TGTGCCATCAGTGAGTCCCTTCTGGACATTCAGTACTTC.

This clonotype was counted between two and nine times. V is TRBV5-1 and J is TRBJ1-1; 9 positions match TRBD1. The CDR3 runs to 15 residues. The germline V gene encodes CDR1 SGHRS and CDR2 YFSETQ. V was pared by 4 bases and J by 4 bases, with 8 bases of the junction left unmatched. CDR3: CASSRNRGPGTEAFF. The CDR3 DNA is TGCGCCAGCAGCAGGAACAGGGGGCCGGGCACTGAAGCTTTCTTT.

This clonotype has only a few counts. The V gene is TRBV14, the J gene TRBJ2-5; weak D call: TRBD2 (5 bases). Germline values: CDR1 SGHDN, CDR2 FVKESK. Trimming stripped 1 base from V and 2 bases from J, with 11 bases between. The CDR3 runs to 15 residues. CDR3 loop: CASSQGRWEQETQYF. In DNA form, the CDR3 reads TGTGCCAGCAGCCAAGGGCGGTGGGAGCAAGAGACCCAGTACTTC.

Concerning this clonotype: Being one base from a much bigger clone, this may be a read error. The V gene is TRBV4-1, the J gene TRBJ2-7; D gene uncertain. The CDR3 has 13 residues. With 5 bases removed from V and 2 bases from J, the gap between germline ends came to 10 bases. Germline values: CDR1 MGHRA, CDR2 YSYEKL. CDR3 sequence reads: CASSKASAYEQYF. CDR3 bases: TGCGCCAGCAGCAAAGCCTCGGCCTACGAGCAGTACTTC.

This clonotype was seen a handful of times. The chain is built from TRBV15 and TRBJ1-5; D ambiguous. The CDR3 length is 13 residues. V was shortened by 3 bases and J by 4 bases, with 7 bases between the two germline ends. Germline assignment: CDR1 LNHNV and CDR2 YYDKDF (reference sequence). The CDR3 DNA reads as TGTGCCACCAGCAGTGACATTAATCAGCCCCAGCATTTT. Protein: CATSSDINQPQHF. The entire variable domain, with the rest obtained from reference TRBV15 and TRBJ1-5, is as follows: DAMVIQNPRYQVTQFGKPVTLSCSQTLNHNVMYWYQQKSSQAPKLLFHYYDKDFNNEADTPDNFQSRRPNTSFCFLDIRSPGLGDTAMYLCATSSDINQPQHFGDGTRLSIL.

The chain couples TRBV4-3 to TRBJ2-5; 11 bases map to TRBD2. Trimming took 1 base from V and 1 from J; bases not matched to a gene: 5. There are 17 residues in the CDR3. Germline V gene data show CDR1 as LGHNA and CDR2 as YSLEER. For the CDR3, the DNA is TGCGCCAGCAGCCAAGGCCCTAGCGGGGGGTTCCAAGAGACCCAGTACTTC. Translating it yields CASSQGPSGGFQETQYF.

Only a few counts were recorded for this clonotype. The chain is built from TRBV3-1 and TRBJ1-2; D uncertain. In germline, CDR1 is LGHDT, CDR2 YNNKEL (reference sequence). The CDR3 totals 19 residues. Between the trimmed V and J ends, which lost 5 bases and 0 bases, there was a span of 25 bases. CDR3 DNA: TGTGCCAGCAGCGTAGTTCTCCCCCTCGTCCAGGCTTCTAACTATGGCTACACCTTC. Amino acids: CASSVVLPLVQASNYGYTF.

The genes are TRBV29-1 and TRBJ2-7; tentative D call: TRBD1 (5 bases). The V gene lost 7 bases and the J gene lost 7 bases, with 14 bases spanning the gap. CDR1 is SQVTM and CDR2 is ANQGSEA in the germline V gene. The CDR3 spans 11 residues. The CDR3 DNA reads TGCAGCGGGGCGGTAGGGGTGGAGCAGTACTTC. Translated, it gives CSGAVGVEQYF.

The chain recombines TRBV2 with TRBJ1-1; 9 bases match TRBD1. J was trimmed by 5 bases and V by 3 bases; bases with no gene match: 7. In germline, CDR1 is SNHLY, CDR2 FYNNEI. The CDR3 consists of 15 residues. The CDR3 DNA reads TGTGCCAGCAGTGAGACAGGGGGGAGATTGACTGAAGCTTTCTTT. Translation: CASSETGGRLTEAFF.

This clonotype was counted between two and nine times. The chain employs TRBV2 and TRBJ1-5; TRBD1 is a possible D gene (5 bases). This CDR3 contains 16 residues. Trimming pared 6 bases from V and 0 bases from J, leaving 15 bases between. Germline V gene sequence: CDR1 SNHLY, CDR2 FYNNEI. Here the CDR3 reads CASSDTGLYSNQPQHF. CDR3 DNA: TGTGCCAGCAGCGATACAGGTCTATATAGCAATCAGCCCCAGCATTTT.

This clonotype occurred a few times. J is TRBJ1-6 and V is TRBV6-2 or TRBV6-3; D is possibly TRBD1 (5 bases). The V end was cut by 0 bases, the J end by 9 bases, with 12 bases between. The CDR3 runs 15 residues. From germline, CDR1 is MNHEY and CDR2 SVGEGT. CDR3 protein: CASSYSKGFGSPLHF. CDR3 nucleotide sequence: TGTGCCAGCAGTTACTCGAAGGGGTTCGGTTCACCCCTCCACTTT.

This clonotype was detected a few times. The CDR3 protein is CASSALDTQYF. Written as DNA, the CDR3 is TGTGCCAGCAGCGCCCTAGATACGCAGTATTTT. This chain joins TRBV25-1 and TRBJ2-3; no definite D call. Germline V gives CDR1 MGHDK, CDR2 SYGVNS. With 6 bases removed from V and 5 bases from J, the gap between germline ends came to 6 bases. This CDR3 contains 11 residues.

In its sample, this clonotype was seen a few times. The gene calls are TRBV6-2 or TRBV6-3 and TRBJ2-7, with TRBD1 identical over 11 bases. V shed 6 bases and J 3 bases; nucleotides not matched to a gene: 4. This CDR3 is 14 amino acids long. Per the germline V gene, CDR1 is MNHEY and CDR2 is SVGEGT. The CDR3 sequence: CASRGQGGYYEQYF. The CDR3 DNA sequence: TGTGCCAGCAGGGGACAGGGGGGATACTACGAGCAGTACTTC.